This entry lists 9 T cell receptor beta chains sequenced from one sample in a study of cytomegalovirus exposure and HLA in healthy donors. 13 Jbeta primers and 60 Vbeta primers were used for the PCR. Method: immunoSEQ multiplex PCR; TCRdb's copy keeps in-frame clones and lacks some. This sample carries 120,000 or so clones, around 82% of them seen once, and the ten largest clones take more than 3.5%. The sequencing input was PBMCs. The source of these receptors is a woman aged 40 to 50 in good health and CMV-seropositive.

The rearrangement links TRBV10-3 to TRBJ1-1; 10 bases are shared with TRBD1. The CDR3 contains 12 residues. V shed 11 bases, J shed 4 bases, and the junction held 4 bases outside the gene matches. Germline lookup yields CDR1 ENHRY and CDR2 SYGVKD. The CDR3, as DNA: TGTGCCGCCCGGACAGGGGGCACTGAAGCTTTCTTT. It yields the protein CAARTGGTEAFF.

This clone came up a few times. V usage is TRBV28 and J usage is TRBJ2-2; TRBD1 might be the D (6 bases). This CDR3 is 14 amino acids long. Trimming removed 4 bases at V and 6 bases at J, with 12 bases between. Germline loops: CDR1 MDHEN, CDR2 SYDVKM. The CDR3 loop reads CASSWAGESGELFF. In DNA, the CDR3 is TGTGCCAGCAGTTGGGCAGGGGAGTCCGGGGAGCTGTTTTTT.

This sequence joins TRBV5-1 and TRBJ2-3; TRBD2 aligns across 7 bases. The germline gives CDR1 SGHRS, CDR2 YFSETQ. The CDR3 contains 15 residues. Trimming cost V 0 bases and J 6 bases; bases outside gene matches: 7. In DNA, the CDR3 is TGCGCCAGCAGCTTGGTGGGCGGGAGCAGTGATACGCAGTATTTT. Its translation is CASSLVGGSSDTQYF. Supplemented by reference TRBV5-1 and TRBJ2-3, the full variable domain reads KAGVTQTPRYLIKTRGQQVTLSCSPISGHRSVSWYQQTPGQGLQFLFEYFSETQRNKGNFPGRFSGRQFSNSRSEMNVSTLELGDSALYLCASSLVGGSSDTQYFGPGTRLTVL.

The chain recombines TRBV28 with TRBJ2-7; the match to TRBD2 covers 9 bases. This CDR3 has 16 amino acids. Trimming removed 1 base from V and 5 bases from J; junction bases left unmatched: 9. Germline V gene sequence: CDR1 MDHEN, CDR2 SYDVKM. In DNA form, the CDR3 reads TGTGCCAGCAGTTTATCTCCACTAGCGGGTAGGGACGAGCAGTACTTC. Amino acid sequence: CASSLSPLAGRDEQYF.

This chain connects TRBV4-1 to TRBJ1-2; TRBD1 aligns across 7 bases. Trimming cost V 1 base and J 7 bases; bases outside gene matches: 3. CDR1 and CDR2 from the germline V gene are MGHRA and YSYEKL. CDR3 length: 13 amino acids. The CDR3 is CASSQGQGGGYTF. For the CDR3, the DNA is TGCGCCAGCAGCCAAGGACAGGGAGGTGGCTACACCTTC.

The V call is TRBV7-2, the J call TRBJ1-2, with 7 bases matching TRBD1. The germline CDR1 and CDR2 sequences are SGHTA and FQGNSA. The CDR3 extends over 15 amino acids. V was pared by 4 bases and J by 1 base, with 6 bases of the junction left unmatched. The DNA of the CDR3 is TGTGCCAGCAGCTCGGGACAGCCGGGTAACTATGGCTACACCTTC. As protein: CASSSGQPGNYGYTF.

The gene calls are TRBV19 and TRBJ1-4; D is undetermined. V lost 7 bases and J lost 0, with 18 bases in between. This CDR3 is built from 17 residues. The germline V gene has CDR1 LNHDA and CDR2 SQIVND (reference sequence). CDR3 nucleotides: TGTGCCAGTACCACCCTTTATGAGGCGACAACTAATGAAAAACTGTTTTTT. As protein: CASTTLYEATTNEKLFF.

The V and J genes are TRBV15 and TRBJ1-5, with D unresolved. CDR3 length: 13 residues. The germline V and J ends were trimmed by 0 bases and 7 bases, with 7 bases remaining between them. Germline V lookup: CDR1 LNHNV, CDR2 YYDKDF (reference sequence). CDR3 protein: CATSRDHNQPQHF. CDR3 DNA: TGTGCCACCAGCAGAGATCACAACCAGCCCCAGCATTTT. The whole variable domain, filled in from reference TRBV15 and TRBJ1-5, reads DAMVIQNPRYQVTQFGKPVTLSCSQTLNHNVMYWYQQKSSQAPKLLFHYYDKDFNNEADTPDNFQSRRPNTSFCFLDIRSPGLGDTAMYLCATSRDHNQPQHFGDGTRLSIL.

The CDR3 protein is CASSLAGAYYNEQFF. Written as DNA, the CDR3 is TGTGCCAGCAGTTTGGCGGGGGCTTACTACAATGAGCAGTTCTTC. V is TRBV28 and J is TRBJ2-1; D is perhaps TRBD2 (7 bases). V shed 3 bases and J shed 3 bases, with 12 bases lying between them. CDR3 size: 15 residues. The germline V gene has CDR1 MDHEN and CDR2 SYDVKM.